These T cell receptor beta chains were read from a single sample in a study of CD4 T cells in relation to SARS-CoV-2 and coronaviruses. The protocol was immunoSEQ multiplex PCR, while the TCRdb copy is restricted to in-frame clones and leaves out a portion. This table has 15,000 to 20,000 clones, nearly 75% appearing once. Which antigens these TCRs recognize remains unknown. Material for sequencing was CD4+ T cells from PBMCs, cultured in vitro. The origin of the receptors is a human donor in good health. The CDR3 runs from the conserved cysteine through the conserved F or W.

v_gene: TRBV5-1
j_gene: TRBJ2-1
CDR3aa: CASSFMGREGYNEQFF

v_gene: TRBV5-1
j_gene: TRBJ1-3
CDR3aa: CASSSRDPRGGNTIYF

v_gene: TRBV5-1
j_gene: TRBJ2-5
CDR3aa: CASSLVASQETQYF

v_gene: TRBV6-5
j_gene: TRBJ1-2
CDR3aa: CASSSPYGYTF

v_gene: TRBV2
j_gene: TRBJ2-5
CDR3aa: CASSLTGETQYF

v_gene: TRBV7-2
j_gene: TRBJ2-6
CDR3aa: CASSLDSGANVLTF

v_gene: TRBV7-8
j_gene: TRBJ2-1
CDR3aa: CASSLAAGGLMNEQFF

v_gene: TRBV5-1
j_gene: TRBJ1-2
CDR3aa: CASSPPGQSLRDGYTF

v_gene: TRBV28
j_gene: TRBJ1-2
CDR3aa: CASSPPDSSSMGPQYGYTF

v_gene: TRBV27
j_gene: TRBJ2-1
CDR3aa: CASSYGTASYNEQFF

v_gene: TRBV5-5
j_gene: TRBJ1-3
CDR3aa: CASSLADVYSGNTIYF

v_gene: TRBV18
j_gene: TRBJ2-3
CDR3aa: CASSPPSTDTQYF

v_gene: TRBV5-1
j_gene: TRBJ1-5
CDR3aa: CASSLASTADQPQHF

v_gene: TRBV6-6
j_gene: TRBJ2-1
CDR3aa: CASIKRARVNEQFF

v_gene: TRBV15
j_gene: TRBJ2-1
CDR3aa: CATSRREPNEQFF

v_gene: TRBV19
j_gene: TRBJ1-1
CDR3aa: CASSTSDRGNTEAFF

v_gene: TRBV7-3
j_gene: TRBJ2-1
CDR3aa: CASSLTGGRVNEQFF

v_gene: TRBV28
j_gene: TRBJ1-2
CDR3aa: CASSLTGTGVDGYTF

v_gene: TRBV9
j_gene: TRBJ1-4
CDR3aa: CASSVGATNEKLFF

v_gene: TRBV5-1
j_gene: TRBJ2-3
CDR3aa: CASSLEGQGLTDTQYF

v_gene: TRBV7-3
j_gene: TRBJ2-2
CDR3aa: CASSFGTSPGELFF

v_gene: TRBV7-9
j_gene: TRBJ1-1
CDR3aa: CASSLGGSTEAFF

v_gene: TRBV18
j_gene: TRBJ1-1
CDR3aa: CASSPPGIPNTEAFF

v_gene: TRBV7-9
j_gene: TRBJ2-1
CDR3aa: CASSLDAGPNEQFF

v_gene: TRBV5-1
j_gene: TRBJ2-7
CDR3aa: CASSLGGGQSYEQYF

v_gene: TRBV9
j_gene: TRBJ1-1
CDR3aa: CASSAQGQTNTEAFF

v_gene: TRBV18
j_gene: TRBJ2-6
CDR3aa: CASSATTSGANVLTF

v_gene: TRBV30
j_gene: TRBJ2-3
CDR3aa: CAWSAGRLSTDTQYF

v_gene: TRBV3-1/TRBV3-2
j_gene: TRBJ2-7
CDR3aa: CASSQLASYEQYF

v_gene: TRBV11-3
j_gene: TRBJ2-3
CDR3aa: CASSLDGTSGRADTQYF

v_gene: TRBV6-4
j_gene: TRBJ2-3
CDR3aa: CASSDGSTDTQYF

v_gene: TRBV4-2
j_gene: TRBJ1-1
CDR3aa: CASSQANRDYGTEAFF

v_gene: TRBV30
j_gene: TRBJ1-3
CDR3aa: CAWSNRQEGWGNTIYF

v_gene: TRBV6-5
j_gene: TRBJ1-1
CDR3aa: CASSRVKNTEAFF

v_gene: TRBV3-1/TRBV3-2
j_gene: TRBJ2-1
CDR3aa: CASSQASSYNEQFF

v_gene: TRBV2
j_gene: TRBJ2-1
CDR3aa: CASRGSNEQFF

v_gene: TRBV24-1
j_gene: TRBJ2-7
CDR3aa: CATSDFYPELTWTSGTYEQYF

v_gene: TRBV11-2
j_gene: TRBJ1-1
CDR3aa: CASSLFLDMNTEAFF

v_gene: TRBV6-6
j_gene: TRBJ2-7
CDR3aa: CASSYINSDEQYF

v_gene: TRBV6-5
j_gene: TRBJ2-5
CDR3aa: CASSFVGTAETQYF

v_gene: TRBV3-1/TRBV3-2
j_gene: TRBJ1-2
CDR3aa: CASSQDWGRESNYGYTF

v_gene: TRBV5-5
j_gene: TRBJ2-7
CDR3aa: CASSWYDRDLNEQYF

v_gene: TRBV5-1
j_gene: TRBJ2-7
CDR3aa: CASSTGLAAYEQYF

v_gene: TRBV6-5
j_gene: TRBJ2-5
CDR3aa: CASRSREFETQYF

v_gene: TRBV7-9
j_gene: TRBJ1-1
CDR3aa: CASSPSGTALTEAFF

v_gene: TRBV3-1/TRBV3-2
j_gene: TRBJ1-6
CDR3aa: CASSPGTTSPLHF

v_gene: TRBV24-1
j_gene: TRBJ2-7
CDR3aa: CATSDPRGSYEQYF

v_gene: TRBV6-5
j_gene: TRBJ1-5
CDR3aa: CASSVQRDQPQHF

v_gene: TRBV5-1
j_gene: TRBJ2-1
CDR3aa: CASSRLGDEQFF

v_gene: TRBV27
j_gene: TRBJ2-5
CDR3aa: CASNTRLAGYQETQYF

v_gene: TRBV12-3/TRBV12-4
j_gene: TRBJ2-5
CDR3aa: CASSLVKETQYF

v_gene: TRBV2
j_gene: TRBJ2-5
CDR3aa: CAPGQQQETQYF

v_gene: TRBV27
j_gene: TRBJ2-7
CDR3aa: CASTLTGDNLYEQYF